The T cell receptor (beta chain) described here comes from a study of OX40 agonist ivuxolimab in advanced cancers. Whole-study context: Participants averaged approximately 65 years of age (range 23 to 79) and were around 85% male. Partial responses were achieved by three patients, one with hepatocellular carcinoma and two with cutaneous melanoma.

V was clipped by 1 base and J by 0 bases, with 10 bases between them. This CDR3 comprises 16 residues. In germline, CDR1 is SGHTS, CDR2 YDEGEE. Broader study findings: Relative to CD4+, CD8+ T cells held more expanded clones on average.

As for this clone: Its antigen is not known.

If patients had autoimmune disease history or systemic immunosuppression, they were excluded. Data came from immunoSEQ multiplex PCR; TCRdb stores just in-frame clones and leaves some out. The sample yields approximately 66,000 clones, roughly four fifths seen once. The receptor was derived from an adult with an advanced solid tumor such as melanoma, head and neck, liver or kidney cancer. Sequencing used CD4+ or CD8+ T cells sorted from blood, obtained in a trial of the OX40 agonist ivuxolimab. The chain carries TRBV5-8 and TRBJ2-2; a weak D match, TRBD2 (5 bases). DNA for the CDR3: TGTGCCAGCAGCTTGTTTCGGGGTTCGAACACCGGGGAGCTGTTTTTT. This gives the protein CASSLFRGSNTGELFF.